Detailed here is one TCR beta chain. The sample is drawn from a study of T cells in Graves' hyperthyroidism and ophthalmopathy. From germline, CDR1 is MNHNS and CDR2 SASEGT. The CDR3 sequence is 13 residues long. V gave up 5 bases and J gave up 3 bases, with 10 bases separating them. From RNA transcripts, TCR beta CDR3 regions were amplified. The HTBI set primed first-round TCR CDR3 RT-PCR. TCRdb reanalysed the multiplex PCR reads using MiXCR and keeps one entry per CDR3 protein. The sample shows some 510,000 distinct CDR3 sequences, roughly 20% of them seen only once. The specimen was blood. This TCR was recovered from a young man with Graves' hyperthyroidism. The chain has TRBV6-1 and TRBJ1-2; D might be TRBD1 (6 bases). The CDR3 nucleotides read TGTGCCAGCAGTACGAGGGGGGACTATGGCTACACCTTC. Translated: CASSTRGDYGYTF.